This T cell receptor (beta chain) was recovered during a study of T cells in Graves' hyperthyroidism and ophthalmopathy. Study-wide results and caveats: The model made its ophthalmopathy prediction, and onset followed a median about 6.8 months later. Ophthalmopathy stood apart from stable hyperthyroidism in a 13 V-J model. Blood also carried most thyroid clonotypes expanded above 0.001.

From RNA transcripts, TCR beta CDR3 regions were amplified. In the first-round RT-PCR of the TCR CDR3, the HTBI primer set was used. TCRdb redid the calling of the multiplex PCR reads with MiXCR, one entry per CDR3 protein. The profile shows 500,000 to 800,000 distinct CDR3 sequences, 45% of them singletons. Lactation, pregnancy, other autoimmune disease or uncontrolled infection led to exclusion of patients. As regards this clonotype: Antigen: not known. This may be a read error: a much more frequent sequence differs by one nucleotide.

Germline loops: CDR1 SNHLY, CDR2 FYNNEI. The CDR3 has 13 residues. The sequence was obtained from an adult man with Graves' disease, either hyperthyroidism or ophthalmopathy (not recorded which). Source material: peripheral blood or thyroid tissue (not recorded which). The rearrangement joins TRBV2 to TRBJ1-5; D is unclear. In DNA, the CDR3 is TGTGCCAGCGGTGAAGGTGAGCTTCAGCCCCAGCATTTT. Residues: CASGEGELQPQHF.